This T cell receptor (beta chain) was obtained from a study of blood T cell repertoires in COVID-19. This clone was observed a handful of times. V was shortened by 5 bases and J by 1 base, with 24 bases between the two germline ends. Germline CDR1 SGHVS, CDR2 FQNEAQ. The CDR3 consists of 18 residues. Source study methods: Counts of nucleated cells, estimated from reference gene primer amplification, were obtained. Here immunoSEQ multiplex PCR was the method, and the copy in TCRdb shows in-frame clones only, minus some. Clone size and V and J calls were adopted from that table, with D and trimming inferred from the DNA. The sample comprises roughly 67,000 clones, approximately 81% of which are singletons, and more than 8% rests with the top ten.

The chain recombines TRBV7-8 with TRBJ2-7, with TRBD2 as a possible D gene (7 bases). Source material: peripheral blood. The source is a man between 50 and 59 years old with active COVID-19. The CDR3 sequence: CASSRRGVARGGSYEQYF. In DNA, the CDR3 is TGTGCCAGCAGCCGCCGGGGGGTGGCGCGAGGGGGGTCCTACGAGCAGTACTTC.